This entry lists 15 T cell receptor beta chains sequenced from one sample in a study of cytotoxic CD8 clonotypes in ibrutinib-treated CLL. Clones were sequenced by immunoSEQ multiplex PCR, and TCRdb holds only the in-frame ones, with some missing. This repertoire shows around 150,000 clones, about 80% found once; its top ten account for 2% to 2.5%. This sample comprised PBMCs, obtained after 12 months of ibrutinib treatment. These receptors came from a human donor with chronic lymphocytic leukemia.

The rearrangement joins TRBV5-6 to TRBJ1-1, with D possibly being TRBD1 (5 bases). The CDR3 covers 18 residues. V was shortened by 2 bases and J by 0 bases, with 20 bases between the two germline ends. Looked up from germline, CDR1 is SGHDT and CDR2 is YYEEEE. This chain's CDR3 is CASSLGSGWVRVNTEAFF. The CDR3 bases are TGTGCCAGCAGCTTAGGATCGGGCTGGGTCAGGGTGAACACTGAAGCTTTCTTT.

The chain recombines TRBV27 with TRBJ1-4, with TRBD1 matching 11 bases. With 4 bases clipped from V and 7 bases from J, the junction kept 2 bases outside the gene matches. Germline V gene sequence: CDR1 MNHEY, CDR2 SMNVEV (reference sequence). CDR3 length: 14 residues. The CDR3 DNA reads TGTGCCAGCAGTTGGGACAGGGGGGGTGAAAAACTGTTTTTT. Amino acids: CASSWDRGGEKLFF.

This clone was counted once. The chain recombines TRBV9 with TRBJ1-6, with D uncertain. This CDR3 has 14 residues. V dropped 3 bases and J dropped 7 bases, with 11 bases sitting between them. CDR1 and CDR2 (germline): SGDLS, YYNGEE. The CDR3 region is CASSATHTNSPLHF. The CDR3 bases are TGTGCCAGCAGCGCGACTCATACCAATTCACCCCTCCACTTT.

The rearrangement uses TRBV19 and TRBJ2-1, with D tentatively TRBD1 (7 bases). The germline V gene has CDR1 LNHDA and CDR2 SQIVND (reference sequence). The germline V and J ends were trimmed by 11 bases and 7 bases, with 18 bases remaining between them. This CDR3 has 13 amino acids. The CDR3 DNA reads as TGTGCCTCTAGGGTCCAGGGGGGTAATGAGCAGTTCTTC. Translated: CASRVQGGNEQFF. The full variable domain, in which reference TRBV19 and TRBJ2-1 provide the parts outside the CDR3, is DGGITQSPKYLFRKEGQNVTLSCEQNLNHDAMYWYRQDPGQGLRLIYYSQIVNDFQKGDIAEGYSVSREKKESFPLTVTSAQKNPTAFYLCASRVQGGNEQFFGPGTRLTVL.

V is TRBV29-1 and J is TRBJ1-2; 7 bases line up with TRBD1. Germline CDR1 SQVTM, CDR2 ANQGSEA. Trimming removed 3 bases from V and 4 bases from J; junction bases left unmatched: 5. This CDR3 is 13 amino acids long. The chain's CDR3 is CSVDPTGFYGYTF. Here the CDR3 DNA reads TGCAGCGTTGACCCGACAGGGTTCTATGGCTACACCTTC. Full variable domain (remainder filled in from reference TRBV29-1 and TRBJ1-2): SAVISQKPSRDICQRGTSLTIQCQVDSQVTMMFWYRQQPGQSLTLIATANQGSEATYESGFVIDKFPISRPNLTFSTLTVSNMSPEDSSIYLCSVDPTGFYGYTFGSGTRLTVV.

This chain uses TRBV11-3 with TRBJ2-2; 7 nucleotides match TRBD2. CDR3 length equals 15 residues. V shed 5 bases and J 2 bases; nucleotides not matched to a gene: 5. Looked up from germline, CDR1 is SGHNT and CDR2 is YENEEA. The CDR3 region has the DNA TGTGCCAGCAGCCCGCGGGAGTCCAACACCGGGGAGCTGTTTTTT. Its translation is CASSPRESNTGELFF. Using reference TRBV11-3 and TRBJ2-2 for the parts outside the CDR3, the full variable domain is EAGVVQSPRYKIIEKKQPVAFWCNPISGHNTLYWYLQNLGQGPELLIRYENEEAVDDSQLPKDRFSAERLKGVDSTLKIQPAELGDSAVYLCASSPRESNTGELFFGEGSRLTVL.

This chain links TRBV14 with TRBJ1-4, with a weak D call TRBD1 (5 bases). This CDR3 comprises 13 residues. Germline V gives CDR1 SGHDN, CDR2 FVKESK. V lost 1 base and J lost 7, with 7 bases in between. The CDR3 DNA is TGTGCCAGCAGCCAAGTGGGGGTTGAAAAACTGTTTTTT. This codes for CASSQVGVEKLFF. Filled out from reference TRBV14 and TRBJ1-4, the complete variable domain reads EAGVTQFPSHSVIEKGQTVTLRCDPISGHDNLYWYRRVMGKEIKFLLHFVKESKQDESGMPNNRFLAERTGGTYSTLKVQPAELEDSGVYFCASSQVGVEKLFFGSGTQLSVL.

The J gene is TRBJ2-7, the V gene TRBV11-1; D unclear. CDR1 is SGHAT, CDR2 FQDESV, per germline (reference sequence). V dropped 8 bases and J dropped 2 bases, with 10 bases sitting between them. This CDR3 contains 12 residues. The DNA of the CDR3 is TGTGCCAGCGGCCGGCGGACCTACGAGCAGTACTTC. Amino acids: CASGRRTYEQYF. Full variable domain (missing parts from reference TRBV11-1 and TRBJ2-7): EAEVAQSPRYKITEKSQAVAFWCDPISGHATLYWYRQILGQGPELLVQFQDESVVDDSQLPKDRFSAERLKGVDSTLKIQPAELGDSAMYLCASGRRTYEQYFGPGTRLTVT.

The V gene is TRBV7-9, the J gene TRBJ1-4, with D possibly matching TRBD1 (6 bases). With 2 bases removed from V and 4 bases from J, the gap between germline ends came to 8 bases. CDR3 length equals 14 residues. Germline loops: CDR1 SEHNR, CDR2 FQNEAQ (reference sequence). The CDR3 is CASSLWGLNEKLFF. In DNA, the CDR3 is TGTGCCAGCAGCTTATGGGGGCTTAATGAAAAACTGTTTTTT.

A few counts support this clone. The chain uses TRBV28 and TRBJ2-7, with 12 bases aligning to TRBD2. CDR1 is MDHEN and CDR2 is SYDVKM in the germline V gene. Losses at the gene ends were 6 bases for V and 2 bases for J; bases not matched to a gene: 8. The CDR3 is 16 amino acids. CDR3: CASSRTTSGGTYEQYF. The CDR3 DNA is TGTGCCAGCAGCCGGACGACTAGCGGGGGAACCTACGAGCAGTACTTC.

Worth noting for this clone: The sample has other DNA sequences that encode this CDR3 too. The chain has TRBV9 and TRBJ1-1, with TRBD1 as a possible D gene (5 bases). V was shortened by 2 bases and J by 3 bases, with 8 bases between the two germline ends. The CDR3 loop spans 13 amino acids. Per the germline V gene, CDR1 is SGDLS and CDR2 is YYNGEE. The chain's CDR3 is CASSVGGYTEAFF. DNA for the CDR3: TGTGCCAGCAGCGTGGGGGGATACACTGAAGCTTTCTTT.

The rearrangement joins TRBV27 to TRBJ1-1; maybe TRBD1 (5 bases). V was cut by 3 bases and J by 9 bases, with 14 bases left in between. CDR1 MNHEY and CDR2 SMNVEV come from the germline V gene (reference sequence). The CDR3 has 13 residues. For the CDR3, the DNA is TGTGCCAGCAGTTTCAGGGAGCAGACCCAAGCTTTCTTT. Its protein is CASSFREQTQAFF.

J is TRBJ1-2 and V is TRBV4-1; perhaps TRBD1 as D (6 bases). There are 14 residues in the CDR3. V was clipped by 5 bases and J by 7 bases, with 17 bases between them. Germline loops: CDR1 MGHRA, CDR2 YSYEKL. The CDR3 coding sequence is TGCGCCAGCAGCAGTACGCCGGGGGCCGGTGGCTACACCTTC. It translates to CASSSTPGAGGYTF.

This clone turned up a few times. The chain is built from TRBV2 and TRBJ2-2, with D tentatively TRBD2 (5 bases). Germline CDR1 SNHLY, CDR2 FYNNEI. V lost 0 bases to trimming and J lost 3 bases, with 5 bases between them. The CDR3 extends over 14 amino acids. The CDR3 region has the DNA TGTGCCAGCAGTGAAGCGCGGGACACCGGGGAGCTGTTTTTT. This gives the protein CASSEARDTGELFF.

The rearrangement uses TRBV5-1 and TRBJ2-7, with 10 bases matching TRBD2. Germline V gene sequence: CDR1 SGHRS, CDR2 YFSETQ. The CDR3 is 18 amino acids. V lost 0 bases to trimming and J lost 0 bases; unmatched junction nucleotides: 9. Written as DNA, the CDR3 is TGCGCCAGCAGCTTGGGTTTAGGTAGCGGGGGGCACTCCTACGAGCAGTACTTC. Its protein product is CASSLGLGSGGHSYEQYF. The whole variable domain, filled in from reference TRBV5-1 and TRBJ2-7, reads KAGVTQTPRYLIKTRGQQVTLSCSPISGHRSVSWYQQTPGQGLQFLFEYFSETQRNKGNFPGRFSGRQFSNSRSEMNVSTLELGDSALYLCASSLGLGSGGHSYEQYFGPGTRLTVT.